The clone carrying this TCR beta chain has more than one count but fewer than ten. Its antigen is not known. This sample is drawn from a study of blood T cells in healthy people across ages. The study's findings and limits: Older age went with lower TCR beta diversity per million T cells, in a roughly linear way.

Russia was home to the donors, healthy Caucasian individuals aged about 6 to 90. Per the germline V gene, CDR1 is DFQATT and CDR2 is SNEGSKA (reference sequence). Trimming stripped 3 bases from V and 5 bases from J, with 11 bases between. The CDR3 has 13 residues. A J-beta primer mix and a sample-barcoded 5' primer were used in a second PCR of about 7 to 12 cycles. Every cDNA was tagged by a template-switch adaptor with 12 random nucleotides. TCRdb recomputed calls from the 5' RACE reads with MiXCR, one row per CDR3 protein. The sample includes 1.5 million to 2 million distinct CDR3 sequences, 49% of them seen just once.

Sequenced material: blood. This chain links TRBV20-1 with TRBJ2-1; D may match TRBD1 or TRBD2 (6 bases each). This receptor was identified in a woman aged 40-49 years in good health. CDR3 sequence (DNA): TGCAGTGCTAGGTGGGGGGCCCACAATGAGCAGTTCTTC. Translated, it gives CSARWGAHNEQFF.